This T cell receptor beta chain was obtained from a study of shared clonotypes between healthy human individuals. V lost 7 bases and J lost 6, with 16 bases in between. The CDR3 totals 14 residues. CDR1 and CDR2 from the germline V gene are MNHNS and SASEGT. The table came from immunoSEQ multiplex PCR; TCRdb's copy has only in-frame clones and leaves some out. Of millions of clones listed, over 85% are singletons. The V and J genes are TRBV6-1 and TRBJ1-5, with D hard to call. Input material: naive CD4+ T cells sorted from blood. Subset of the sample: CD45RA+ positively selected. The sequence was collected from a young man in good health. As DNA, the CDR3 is TGTGCCAGCACCGCGGGATCAAGGACTCAGCCCCAGCATTTT. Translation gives CASTAGSRTQPQHF.